This entry is about one T cell receptor beta chain. The data are from a study of cytomegalovirus exposure and HLA in healthy donors. CDR1 and CDR2 from the germline V gene are SGDLS and YYNGEE. Trimming pared 5 bases from V and 4 bases from J, leaving 12 bases between. The CDR3 has 14 amino acids. Here immunoSEQ multiplex PCR was the method, and the copy in TCRdb shows in-frame clones only, minus some. The sample carries around 130,000 clones, 88% recorded once. The sample comprised PBMCs. The receptor's source is a young man in good health and CMV-seronegative. V gene TRBV9 combines with J gene TRBJ2-2; perhaps TRBD1 as D (6 bases). The CDR3 sequence is CASSTGPSTGELFF. As DNA, the CDR3 is TGTGCCAGCAGTACAGGGCCCAGCACCGGGGAGCTGTTTTTT.